One and the same sample provided the 14 T cell receptor beta chains below, sequenced in a study of T cell responses to AZD1222 COVID-19 vaccine. Sequencing used immunoSEQ multiplex PCR; TCRdb keeps in-frame clones, though not all of them. Found here are 110,000 to 150,000 clones, about 93% of them singletons; the top ten hold about 3.7%. Specimen: peripheral blood, collected on day 0 of AZD1222 vaccination. These receptors originate from an adult in good health.

V gene TRBV3-1 (or the pseudogene TRBV3-2) combines with J gene TRBJ2-1; 8 nucleotides line up with TRBD1. From germline, CDR1 is LGHDT and CDR2 YNNKEL (reference sequence). Trimming removed 3 bases from V and 7 bases from J; junction bases left unmatched: 8. The CDR3 is 15 residues long. DNA of the CDR3: TGTGCCAGCAGCCAGTGGCAGGGGGCAGGTAATGAGCAGTTCTTC. Protein sequence: CASSQWQGAGNEQFF.

The chain employs TRBV19 and TRBJ2-7; possibly TRBD2 for D (5 bases). The germline gives CDR1 LNHDA, CDR2 SQIVND (reference sequence). This CDR3 is 11 amino acids long. In DNA, the CDR3 is TGTGGAACGCGGCGTGAGGGCGAGCAGTACTTC. It is translated as CGTRREGEQYF.

The chain recombines TRBV7-3 with TRBJ2-2; unclear D gene. The CDR3 spans 13 residues. Between the trimmed V and J ends, which lost 6 bases and 3 bases, there was a span of 8 bases. Germline V gene data show CDR1 as SGHTA and CDR2 as FQGTGA. The CDR3 DNA follows: TGTGCCAGCAGAGGGCAGGACACCGGGGAGCTGTTTTTT. Translation gives CASRGQDTGELFF.

With regard to this clone: Other DNA sequences of this sample code for an identical CDR3. The V call is TRBV5-1, the J call TRBJ2-7; unclear D gene. Looked up from germline, CDR1 is SGHRS and CDR2 is YFSETQ. The CDR3 sequence is 11 residues long. Trimming removed 0 bases from V and 4 bases from J, with 2 bases in between. CDR3 in amino acids: CASSLGYEQYF. The CDR3 region has the DNA TGCGCCAGCAGCTTGGGGTACGAGCAGTACTTC.

This clone was found once. This chain links TRBV19 with TRBJ2-7; D unresolved. This CDR3 has 14 amino acids. Trimming cost V 6 bases and J 2 bases, with 14 bases left between them. The germline gives CDR1 LNHDA, CDR2 SQIVND (reference sequence). CDR3 sequence: CASSPAGVAYEQYF. Written as DNA, the CDR3 is TGTGCCAGTAGCCCCGCCGGCGTGGCCTACGAGCAGTACTTC.

V is TRBV19 and J is TRBJ2-1, with D possibly being TRBD1 or TRBD2 (6 bases each). Germline V gene sequence: CDR1 LNHDA, CDR2 SQIVND (reference sequence). This CDR3 region has 14 residues. V shed 11 bases and J shed 4 bases, with 18 bases lying between them. CDR3 in DNA: TGTGCCGCAGCCAGAAAGGGGGGTTACAATGAGCAGTTCTTC. This codes for CAAARKGGYNEQFF. Supplemented by reference TRBV19 and TRBJ2-1, the full variable domain reads DGGITQSPKYLFRKEGQNVTLSCEQNLNHDAMYWYRQDPGQGLRLIYYSQIVNDFQKGDIAEGYSVSREKKESFPLTVTSAQKNPTAFYLCAAARKGGYNEQFFGPGTRLTVL.

This clone was detected once. The V and J genes are TRBV25-1 and TRBJ1-1; D might be TRBD1 (6 bases). CDR3 length: 14 amino acids. Between the trimmed V and J ends, which lost 4 bases and 4 bases, there was a span of 13 bases. Germline V lookup: CDR1 MGHDK, CDR2 SYGVNS. The CDR3 sequence is CASSVKGGITEAFF. The CDR3 DNA follows: TGTGCCAGCAGTGTCAAAGGGGGTATCACTGAAGCTTTCTTT.

V and J are TRBV7-2 and TRBJ1-4; unclear D gene. The CDR3 totals 16 residues. Trimming removed 1 base from V and 8 bases from J, with 17 bases in between. Germline CDR1 is SGHTA and CDR2 is FQGNSA. CDR3 in DNA: TGTGCCAGCAGCTTAGGACCGGTGGGGTCTGGGGAAAAACTGTTTTTT. It encodes CASSLGPVGSGEKLFF.

This chain uses TRBV19 with TRBJ1-5, with 7 bases lining up with TRBD1. Losses at the gene ends were 5 bases for V and 5 bases for J; bases not matched to a gene: 9. Germline CDR1 and CDR2: LNHDA and SQIVND (reference sequence). The CDR3 runs 15 residues. The CDR3 DNA reads TGTGCCAGTAGTTTCTCGGGGCAGGGGGATCAGCCCCAGCATTTT. It codes for CASSFSGQGDQPQHF.

The chain carries TRBV6-5 and TRBJ2-1; TRBD1 aligns across 7 bases. This CDR3 spans 15 amino acids. The germline CDR1 and CDR2 sequences are MNHEY and SVGAGI. V lost 8 bases and J lost 5; bases outside the gene matches: 12. CDR3 coding DNA: TGTGCCAGCTCCAGGGGACAGTTAACGAACAATGAGCAGTTCTTC. This codes for CASSRGQLTNNEQFF.

The rearrangement uses TRBV9 and TRBJ1-2; maybe TRBD1 (5 bases). Germline CDR1 is SGDLS and CDR2 is YYNGEE. This CDR3 is built from 11 residues. V was clipped by 5 bases and J by 7 bases, with 9 bases between them. The DNA for the CDR3 is TGTGCCAGCAGAGGGGATGGTGGCTACACCTTC. Protein product: CASRGDGGYTF.

This chain uses TRBV19 with TRBJ1-6, with TRBD1 matching 11 bases. This CDR3 is 16 amino acids long. With 7 bases clipped from V and 3 bases from J, the junction kept 5 bases outside the gene matches. From germline, CDR1 is LNHDA and CDR2 SQIVND (reference sequence). The chain's CDR3 is CASTPGTGGYNSPLHF. The CDR3 nucleotides are TGTGCCAGTACCCCCGGGACAGGGGGCTATAATTCACCCCTCCACTTT.

The genes are TRBV7-2 and TRBJ1-5; the D gene is possibly TRBD1 (5 bases). Trimming removed 8 bases at V and 9 bases at J, with 20 bases between. This CDR3 has 14 amino acids. CDR1 is SGHTA and CDR2 is FQGNSA in the germline V gene. CDR3 sequence: CASGGGTSRLPQHF. The DNA for the CDR3 is TGTGCCAGCGGGGGTGGCACGTCCAGGTTGCCCCAGCATTTT.

The V and J genes are TRBV6-5 and TRBJ1-1; D call uncertain. V was trimmed by 5 bases and J by 5 bases, leaving 12 bases between them. CDR1 is MNHEY, CDR2 SVGAGI, per germline. This CDR3 region has 13 residues. The DNA of the CDR3 is TGTGCCAGCAGTCCTAGCGGGCGGACTGAAGCTTTCTTT. Its protein product is CASSPSGRTEAFF.